This TCR beta chain was documented in a study of Ad26.COV2.S vaccination and SARS-CoV-2 variants. Germline loops: CDR1 MGHRA, CDR2 YSYEKL. V lost 0 bases and J lost 1, with 9 bases in between. The CDR3 loop spans 15 amino acids. The data were produced by immunoSEQ multiplex PCR, yet TCRdb's version contains in-frame clones alone and is incomplete. This table holds just over 350,000 clones, approximately 85% found once. Described treatment: 15 to 20 received Ad26.COV2.S at low or high dose, single or two shots; five or six received placebo; per-sample allocation not given. On day 63 after the first injection, vaccine and placebo recipients gave samples.

The source of this sequence is a person between 18 and 60 years old who received the Ad26.COV2.S COVID-19 vaccine or a placebo. The chain is built from TRBV4-1 and TRBJ2-5, with a possible D match to TRBD2 (6 bases). Sequenced here: peripheral blood, sampled in a trial of Ad26.COV2.S vaccine versus placebo. The CDR3 here is CASSQEWDSQETQYF. CDR3 in DNA: TGCGCCAGCAGCCAAGAATGGGACTCCCAAGAGACCCAGTACTTC.